This is a list of T cell receptor beta chains from one sample in a study of cytomegalovirus exposure and HLA in healthy donors. Sequencing was performed with immunoSEQ multiplex PCR; in TCRdb, only in-frame clones are kept and a portion is missing. The sample carries about 120,000 clones, 75% to 85% recorded once. The sample comprised PBMCs. The receptors come from a man under 40 in good health and CMV-seropositive. The CDR3 runs from the conserved cysteine through the conserved F or W. Each record gives: D gene, V gene, J gene, clone size, CDR3 DNA, CDR3 protein. The D gene is left open where the match is weak. Clone size, where shown, is once, few, many, or a class for clones that have expanded.

d_gene: NA; v_gene: TRBV4-1; j_gene: TRBJ1-5; abundance: NA; CDR3nt: TGCGCCAGCAGCCAAGATCCAGGGGAGAGTCAGCCCCAGCATTTT; CDR3aa: CASSQDPGESQPQHF
d_gene: NA; v_gene: TRBV2; j_gene: TRBJ1-4; abundance: few; CDR3nt: TGTGCCAGCAGTTGGCAGGCAACTAATGAAAAACTGTTTTTT; CDR3aa: CASSWQATNEKLFF
d_gene: TRBD2; v_gene: TRBV19; j_gene: TRBJ2-1; abundance: NA; CDR3nt: TGTGCCAGTAGTATAAACCCAGCGGGGGGACCCTACAATGAGCAGTTCTTC; CDR3aa: CASSINPAGGPYNEQFF
d_gene: NA; v_gene: TRBV7-2; j_gene: TRBJ2-1; abundance: few; CDR3nt: TGTGCCAGCAGCTTAGTCGGCAGGGTTGAGTACAATGAGCAGTTCTTC; CDR3aa: CASSLVGRVEYNEQFF
d_gene: TRBD2; v_gene: TRBV6-5; j_gene: TRBJ2-7; abundance: NA; CDR3nt: TGTGCCAGCACTAGCGGGGTCACCTACGAGCAGTACTTC; CDR3aa: CASTSGVTYEQYF
d_gene: NA; v_gene: TRBV19; j_gene: TRBJ1-1; abundance: NA; CDR3nt: TGTGCCAGTATGACCCCGGGAGTGAACACTGAAGCTTTCTTT; CDR3aa: CASMTPGVNTEAFF
d_gene: NA; v_gene: TRBV6-5; j_gene: TRBJ2-5; abundance: NA; CDR3nt: TGTGCCAGCAGTTCCAGGGTTAAGCAGTACTTC; CDR3aa: CASSSRVKQYF
d_gene: NA; v_gene: TRBV6-1; j_gene: TRBJ1-1; abundance: NA; CDR3nt: TGTGCCAGCAGTGAACACCAGGGTATGCGGACTGAAGCTTTCTTT; CDR3aa: CASSEHQGMRTEAFF
d_gene: TRBD2; v_gene: TRBV14; j_gene: TRBJ2-5; abundance: NA; CDR3nt: TGTGCCAGCAGCCCCCTGGCGGGACTAGCGGAAGAGACCCAGTACTTC; CDR3aa: CASSPLAGLAEETQYF
d_gene: NA; v_gene: TRBV15; j_gene: TRBJ2-7; abundance: NA; CDR3nt: TGTGCCACCAGCAGAGATATGGCAGACTACGAGCAGTACTTC; CDR3aa: CATSRDMADYEQYF